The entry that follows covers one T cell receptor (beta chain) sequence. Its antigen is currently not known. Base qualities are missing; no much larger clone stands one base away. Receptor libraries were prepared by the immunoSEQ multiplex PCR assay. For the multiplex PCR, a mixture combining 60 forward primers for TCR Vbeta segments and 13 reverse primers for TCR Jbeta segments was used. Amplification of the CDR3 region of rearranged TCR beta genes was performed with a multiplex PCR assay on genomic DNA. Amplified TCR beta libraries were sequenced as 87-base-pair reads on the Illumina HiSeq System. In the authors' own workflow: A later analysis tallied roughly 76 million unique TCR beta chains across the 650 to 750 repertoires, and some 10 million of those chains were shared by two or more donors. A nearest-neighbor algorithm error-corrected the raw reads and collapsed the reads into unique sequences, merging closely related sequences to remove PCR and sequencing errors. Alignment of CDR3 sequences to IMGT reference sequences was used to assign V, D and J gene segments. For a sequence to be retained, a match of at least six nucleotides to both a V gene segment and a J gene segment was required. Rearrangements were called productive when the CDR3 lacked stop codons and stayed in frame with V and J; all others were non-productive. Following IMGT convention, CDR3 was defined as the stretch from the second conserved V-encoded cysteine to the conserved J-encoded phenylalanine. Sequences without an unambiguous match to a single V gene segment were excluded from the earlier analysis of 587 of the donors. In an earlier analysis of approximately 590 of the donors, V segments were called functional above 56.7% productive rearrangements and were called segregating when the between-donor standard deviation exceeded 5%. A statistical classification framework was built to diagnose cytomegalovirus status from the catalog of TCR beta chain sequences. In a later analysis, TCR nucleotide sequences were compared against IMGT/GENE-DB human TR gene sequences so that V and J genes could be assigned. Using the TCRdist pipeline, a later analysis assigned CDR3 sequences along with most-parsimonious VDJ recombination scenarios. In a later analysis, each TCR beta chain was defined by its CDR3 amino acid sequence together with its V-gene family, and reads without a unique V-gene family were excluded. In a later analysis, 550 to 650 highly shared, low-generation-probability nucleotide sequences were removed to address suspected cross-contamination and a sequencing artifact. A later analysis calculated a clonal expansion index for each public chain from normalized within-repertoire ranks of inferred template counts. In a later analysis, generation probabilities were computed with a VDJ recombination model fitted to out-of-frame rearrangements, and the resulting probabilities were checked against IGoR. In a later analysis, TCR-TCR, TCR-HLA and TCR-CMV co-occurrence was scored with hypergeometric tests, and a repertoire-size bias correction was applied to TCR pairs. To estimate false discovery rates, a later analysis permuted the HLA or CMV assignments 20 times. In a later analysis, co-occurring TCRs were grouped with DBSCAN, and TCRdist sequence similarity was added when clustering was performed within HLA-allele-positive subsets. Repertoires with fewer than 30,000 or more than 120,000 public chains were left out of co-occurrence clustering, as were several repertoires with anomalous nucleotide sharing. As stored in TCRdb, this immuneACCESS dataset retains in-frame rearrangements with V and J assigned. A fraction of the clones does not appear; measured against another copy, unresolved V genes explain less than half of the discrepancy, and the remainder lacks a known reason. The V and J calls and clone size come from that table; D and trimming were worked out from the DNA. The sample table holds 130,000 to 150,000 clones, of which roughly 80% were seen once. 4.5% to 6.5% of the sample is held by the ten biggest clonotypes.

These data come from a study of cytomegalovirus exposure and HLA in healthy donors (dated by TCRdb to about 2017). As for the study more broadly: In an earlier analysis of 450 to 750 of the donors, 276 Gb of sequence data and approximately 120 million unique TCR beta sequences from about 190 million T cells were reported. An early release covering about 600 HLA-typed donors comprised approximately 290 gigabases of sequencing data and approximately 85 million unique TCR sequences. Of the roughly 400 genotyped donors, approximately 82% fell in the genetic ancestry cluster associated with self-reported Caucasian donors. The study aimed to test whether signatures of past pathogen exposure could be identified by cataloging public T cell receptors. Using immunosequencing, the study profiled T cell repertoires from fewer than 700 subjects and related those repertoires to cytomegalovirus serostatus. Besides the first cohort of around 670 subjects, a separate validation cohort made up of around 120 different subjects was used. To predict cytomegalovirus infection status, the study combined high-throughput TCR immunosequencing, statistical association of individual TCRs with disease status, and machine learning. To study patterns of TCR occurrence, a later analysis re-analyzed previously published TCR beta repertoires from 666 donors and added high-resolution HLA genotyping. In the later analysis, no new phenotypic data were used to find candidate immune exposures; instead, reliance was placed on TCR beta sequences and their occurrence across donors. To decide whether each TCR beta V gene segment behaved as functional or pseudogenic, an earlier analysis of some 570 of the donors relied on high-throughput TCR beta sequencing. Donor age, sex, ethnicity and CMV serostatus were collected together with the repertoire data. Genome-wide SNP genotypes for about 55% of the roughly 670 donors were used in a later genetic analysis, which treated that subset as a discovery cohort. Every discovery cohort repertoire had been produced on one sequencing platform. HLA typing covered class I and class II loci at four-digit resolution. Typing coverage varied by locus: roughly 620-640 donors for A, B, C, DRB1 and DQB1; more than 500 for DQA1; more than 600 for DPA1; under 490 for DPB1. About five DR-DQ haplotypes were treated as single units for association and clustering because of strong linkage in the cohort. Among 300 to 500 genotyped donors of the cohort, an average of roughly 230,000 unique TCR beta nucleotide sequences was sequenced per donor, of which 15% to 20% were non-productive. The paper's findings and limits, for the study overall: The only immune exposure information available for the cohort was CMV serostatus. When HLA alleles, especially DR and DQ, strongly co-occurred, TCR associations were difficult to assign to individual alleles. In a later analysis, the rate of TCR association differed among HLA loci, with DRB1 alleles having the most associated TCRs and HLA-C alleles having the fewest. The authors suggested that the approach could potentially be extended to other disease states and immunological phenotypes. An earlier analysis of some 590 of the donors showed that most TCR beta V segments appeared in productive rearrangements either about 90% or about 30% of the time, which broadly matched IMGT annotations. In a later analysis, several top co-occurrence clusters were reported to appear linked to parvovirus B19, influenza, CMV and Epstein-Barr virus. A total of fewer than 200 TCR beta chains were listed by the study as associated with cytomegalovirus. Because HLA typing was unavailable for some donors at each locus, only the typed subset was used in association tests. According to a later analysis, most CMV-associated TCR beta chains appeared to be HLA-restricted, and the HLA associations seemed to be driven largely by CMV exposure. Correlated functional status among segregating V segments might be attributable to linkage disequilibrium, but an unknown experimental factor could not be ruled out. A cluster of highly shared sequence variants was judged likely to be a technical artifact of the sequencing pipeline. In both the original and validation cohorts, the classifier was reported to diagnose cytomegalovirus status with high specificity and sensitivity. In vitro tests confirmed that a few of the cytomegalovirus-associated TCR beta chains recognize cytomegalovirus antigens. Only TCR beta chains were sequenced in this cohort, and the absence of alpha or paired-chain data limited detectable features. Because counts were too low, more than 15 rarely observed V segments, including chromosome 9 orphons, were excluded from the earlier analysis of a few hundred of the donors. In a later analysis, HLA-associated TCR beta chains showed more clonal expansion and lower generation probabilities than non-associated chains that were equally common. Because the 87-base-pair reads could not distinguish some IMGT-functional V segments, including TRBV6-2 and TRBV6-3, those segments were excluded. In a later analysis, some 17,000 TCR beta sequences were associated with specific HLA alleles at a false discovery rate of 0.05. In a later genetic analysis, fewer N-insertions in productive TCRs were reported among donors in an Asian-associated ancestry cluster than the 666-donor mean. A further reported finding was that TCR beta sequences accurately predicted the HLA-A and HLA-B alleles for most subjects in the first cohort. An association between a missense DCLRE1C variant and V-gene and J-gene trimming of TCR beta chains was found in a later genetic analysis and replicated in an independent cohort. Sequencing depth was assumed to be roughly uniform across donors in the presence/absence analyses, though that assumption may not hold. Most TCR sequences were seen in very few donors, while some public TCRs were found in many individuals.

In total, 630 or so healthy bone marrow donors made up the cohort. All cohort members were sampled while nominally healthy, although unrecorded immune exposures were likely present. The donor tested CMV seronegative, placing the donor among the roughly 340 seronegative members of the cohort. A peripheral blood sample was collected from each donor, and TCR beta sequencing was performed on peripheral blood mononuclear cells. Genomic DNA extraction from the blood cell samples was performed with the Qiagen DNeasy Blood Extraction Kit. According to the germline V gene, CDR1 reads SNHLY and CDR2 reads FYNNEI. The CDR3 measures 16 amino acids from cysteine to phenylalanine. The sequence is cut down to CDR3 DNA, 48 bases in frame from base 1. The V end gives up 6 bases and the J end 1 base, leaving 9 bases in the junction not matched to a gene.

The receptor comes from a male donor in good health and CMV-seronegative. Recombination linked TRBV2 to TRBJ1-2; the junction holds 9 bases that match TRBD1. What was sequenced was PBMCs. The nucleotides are TGTGCCAGCAGGACTATGGACAGGGGACTTAACTATGGCTACACCTTC. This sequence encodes CASRTMDRGLNYGYTF.